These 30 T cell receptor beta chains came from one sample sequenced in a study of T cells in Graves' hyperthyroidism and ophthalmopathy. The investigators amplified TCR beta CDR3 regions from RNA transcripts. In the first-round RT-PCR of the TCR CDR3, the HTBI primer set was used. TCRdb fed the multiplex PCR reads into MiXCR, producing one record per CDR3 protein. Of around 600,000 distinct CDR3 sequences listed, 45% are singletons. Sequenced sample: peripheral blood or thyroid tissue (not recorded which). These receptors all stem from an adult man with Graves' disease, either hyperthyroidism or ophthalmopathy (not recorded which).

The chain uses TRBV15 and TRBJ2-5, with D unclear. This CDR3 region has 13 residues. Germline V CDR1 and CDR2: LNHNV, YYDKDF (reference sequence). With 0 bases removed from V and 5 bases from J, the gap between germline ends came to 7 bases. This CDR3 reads CATSRDVGETQYF. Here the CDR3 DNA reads TGTGCCACCAGCAGAGATGTGGGGGAGACCCAGTACTTC.

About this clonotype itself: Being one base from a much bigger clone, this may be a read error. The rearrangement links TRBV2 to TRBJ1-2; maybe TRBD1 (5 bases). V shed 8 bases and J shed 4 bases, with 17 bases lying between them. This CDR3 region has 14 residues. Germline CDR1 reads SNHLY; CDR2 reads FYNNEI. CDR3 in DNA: TGTGCCAGCGGGGCAGGGAGCTCGACCTATGGCTACACCTTC. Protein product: CASGAGSSTYGYTF.

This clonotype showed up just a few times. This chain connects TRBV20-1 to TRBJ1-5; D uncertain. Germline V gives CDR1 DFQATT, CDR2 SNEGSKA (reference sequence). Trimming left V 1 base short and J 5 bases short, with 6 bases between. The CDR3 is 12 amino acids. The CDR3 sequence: CSARVGDQPQHF. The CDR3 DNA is TGCAGTGCTAGAGTTGGGGATCAGCCCCAGCATTTT.

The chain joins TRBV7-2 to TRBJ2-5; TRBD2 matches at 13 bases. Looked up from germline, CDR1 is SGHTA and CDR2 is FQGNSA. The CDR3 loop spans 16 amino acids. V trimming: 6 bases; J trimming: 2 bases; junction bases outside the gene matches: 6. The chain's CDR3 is CASSSGTSGDQETQYF. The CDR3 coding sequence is TGTGCCAGCAGTTCAGGGACTAGCGGGGATCAAGAGACCCAGTACTTC. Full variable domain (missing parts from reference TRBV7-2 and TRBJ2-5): GAGVSQSPSNKVTEKGKDVELRCDPISGHTALYWYRQSLGQGLEFLIYFQGNSAPDKSGLPSDRFSAERTGGSVSTLTIQRTQQEDSAVYLCASSSGTSGDQETQYFGPGTRLLVL.

The CDR3 loop reads CASKTGTGSNQPQHF. CDR3 sequence (DNA): TGTGCCAGCAAAACCGGGACAGGGAGCAATCAGCCCCAGCATTTT. The rearrangement links TRBV2 to TRBJ1-5; 9 nucleotides line up with TRBD1. From germline, CDR1 is SNHLY and CDR2 FYNNEI. The junction had 5 bases not matched to a gene; V was cut back by 7 bases and J by 1 base. The length of the CDR3 is 15 residues.

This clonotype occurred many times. Here the CDR3 DNA reads TGTGCCGCCGGACGGGGAAACACCGGGGAGCTGTTTTTT. Protein sequence: CAAGRGNTGELFF. The chain carries TRBV24-1 and TRBJ2-2; D might be TRBD2 (5 bases). The CDR3 has 13 residues. The germline V gene has CDR1 KGHDR and CDR2 SFDVKD. Trimming left V 12 bases short and J 2 bases short, with 12 bases between.

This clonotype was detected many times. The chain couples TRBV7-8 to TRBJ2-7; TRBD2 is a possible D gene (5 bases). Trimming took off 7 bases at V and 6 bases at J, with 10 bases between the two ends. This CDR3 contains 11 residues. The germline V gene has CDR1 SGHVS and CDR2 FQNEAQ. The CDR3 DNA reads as TGTGCCAGCACCCTAGGGAGCGAGCAGTACTTC. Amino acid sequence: CASTLGSEQYF.

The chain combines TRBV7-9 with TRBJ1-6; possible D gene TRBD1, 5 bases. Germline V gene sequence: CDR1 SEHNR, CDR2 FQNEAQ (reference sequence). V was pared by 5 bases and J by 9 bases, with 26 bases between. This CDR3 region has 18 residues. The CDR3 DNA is TGTGCCAGCAGCCAGAACCTACGGAGACCACCTGGGGGTTCACCCCTCCACTTT. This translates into CASSQNLRRPPGGSPLHF.

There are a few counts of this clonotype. CDR3 amino acids: CASSIGETGVNSPLHF. CDR3 in DNA: TGTGCCAGTAGTATAGGCGAAACAGGGGTTAATTCACCCCTCCACTTT. The genes are TRBV19 and TRBJ1-6; 7 bases map to TRBD1. Germline V lookup: CDR1 LNHDA, CDR2 SQIVND (reference sequence). The CDR3 spans 16 residues. V lost 1 base to trimming and J lost 6 bases; unmatched junction nucleotides: 6.

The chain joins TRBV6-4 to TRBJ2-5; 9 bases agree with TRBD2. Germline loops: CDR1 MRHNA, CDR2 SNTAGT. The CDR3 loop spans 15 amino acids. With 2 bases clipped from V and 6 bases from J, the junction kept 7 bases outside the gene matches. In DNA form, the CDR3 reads TGTGCCAGCAGTGACAGGGGCGGGGGGGCTCAGACCCAGTACTTC. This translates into CASSDRGGGAQTQYF.

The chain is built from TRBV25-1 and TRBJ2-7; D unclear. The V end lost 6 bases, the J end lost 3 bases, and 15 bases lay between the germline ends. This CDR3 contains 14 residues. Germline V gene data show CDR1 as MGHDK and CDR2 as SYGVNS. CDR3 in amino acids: CASSLAWQSYEQYF. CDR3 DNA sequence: TGTGCCAGCAGCTTAGCCTGGCAGAGCTACGAGCAGTACTTC.

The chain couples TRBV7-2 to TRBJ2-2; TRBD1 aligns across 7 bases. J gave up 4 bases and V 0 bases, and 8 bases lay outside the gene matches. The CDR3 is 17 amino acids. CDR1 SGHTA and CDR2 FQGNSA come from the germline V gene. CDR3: CASSLAGGSNPTGELFF. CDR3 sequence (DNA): TGTGCCAGCAGCTTAGCAGGGGGCTCCAACCCCACCGGGGAGCTGTTTTTT.

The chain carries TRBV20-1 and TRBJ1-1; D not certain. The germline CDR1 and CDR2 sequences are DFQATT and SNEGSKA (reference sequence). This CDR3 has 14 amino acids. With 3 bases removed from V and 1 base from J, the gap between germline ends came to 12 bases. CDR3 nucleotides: TGCAGTGCTAGTTCGGGGAGGGCGAACACTGAAGCTTTCTTT. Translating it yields CSASSGRANTEAFF.

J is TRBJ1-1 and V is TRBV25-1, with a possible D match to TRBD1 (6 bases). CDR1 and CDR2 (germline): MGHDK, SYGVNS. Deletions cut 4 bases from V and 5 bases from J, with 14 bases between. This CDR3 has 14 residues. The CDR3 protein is CASSAGGAETEAFF. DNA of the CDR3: TGTGCCAGCAGTGCCGGGGGCGCGGAGACTGAAGCTTTCTTT.

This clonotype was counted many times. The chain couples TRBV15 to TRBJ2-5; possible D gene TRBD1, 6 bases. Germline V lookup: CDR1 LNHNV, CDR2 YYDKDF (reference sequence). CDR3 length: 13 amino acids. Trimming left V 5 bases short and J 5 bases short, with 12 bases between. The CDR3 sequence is CATSGHGGETQYF. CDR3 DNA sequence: TGTGCCACCAGCGGACATGGGGGCGAGACCCAGTACTTC.

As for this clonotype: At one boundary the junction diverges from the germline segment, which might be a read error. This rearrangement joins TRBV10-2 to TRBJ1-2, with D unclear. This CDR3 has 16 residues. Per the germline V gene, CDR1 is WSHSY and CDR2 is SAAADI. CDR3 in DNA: TGTGCCAGCAGAGAAATAGACCGTCCCAGATCCTATGGCTACACCTTC. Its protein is CASREIDRPRSYGYTF.

Here the CDR3 DNA reads TGTGCCAGTAGTGCTATCTGGACAGGGGACACTGAAGCTTTCTTT. It encodes CASSAIWTGDTEAFF. This chain uses TRBV7-2 with TRBJ1-1; 9 positions agree with TRBD1. CDR1 is SGHTA, CDR2 FQGNSA, per germline. The CDR3 has 15 residues. Unmatched junction bases numbered 11, after V lost 9 bases and J lost 3 bases. Together with reference TRBV7-2 and TRBJ1-1, the CDR3 gives the full variable domain: GAGVSQSPSNKVTEKGKDVELRCDPISGHTALYWYRQSLGQGLEFLIYFQGNSAPDKSGLPSDRFSAERTGGSVSTLTIQRTQQEDSAVYLCASSAIWTGDTEAFFGQGTRLTVV.

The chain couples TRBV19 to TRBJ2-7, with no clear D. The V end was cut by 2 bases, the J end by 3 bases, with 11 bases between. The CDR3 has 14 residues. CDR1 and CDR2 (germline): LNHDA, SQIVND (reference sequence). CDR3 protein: CASSILGKIYEQYF. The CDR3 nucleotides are TGTGCCAGTAGTATACTTGGGAAGATCTACGAGCAGTACTTC.

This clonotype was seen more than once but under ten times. The CDR3 loop is CASSMVAGGELFF. In DNA form, the CDR3 reads TGTGCCAGTAGTATGGTGGCAGGCGGGGAGCTGTTTTTT. The J gene is TRBJ2-2, the V gene TRBV19; D is uncertain. In germline, CDR1 is LNHDA, CDR2 SQIVND (reference sequence). The germline V and J ends were trimmed by 3 bases and 7 bases, with 9 bases remaining between them. The CDR3 is made up of 13 amino acids. Variable domain in full (rest from reference TRBV19 and TRBJ2-2): DGGITQSPKYLFRKEGQNVTLSCEQNLNHDAMYWYRQDPGQGLRLIYYSQIVNDFQKGDIAEGYSVSREKKESFPLTVTSAQKNPTAFYLCASSMVAGGELFFGEGSRLTVL.

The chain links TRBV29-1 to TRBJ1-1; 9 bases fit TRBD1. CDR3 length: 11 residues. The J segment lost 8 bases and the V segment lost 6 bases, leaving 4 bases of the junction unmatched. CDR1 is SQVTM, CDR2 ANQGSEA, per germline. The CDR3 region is CSVTGTGEAFF. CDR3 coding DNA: TGCAGCGTCACCGGGACAGGGGAAGCTTTCTTT. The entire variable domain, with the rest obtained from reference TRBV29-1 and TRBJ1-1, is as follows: SAVISQKPSRDICQRGTSLTIQCQVDSQVTMMFWYRQQPGQSLTLIATANQGSEATYESGFVIDKFPISRPNLTFSTLTVSNMSPEDSSIYLCSVTGTGEAFFGQGTRLTVV.

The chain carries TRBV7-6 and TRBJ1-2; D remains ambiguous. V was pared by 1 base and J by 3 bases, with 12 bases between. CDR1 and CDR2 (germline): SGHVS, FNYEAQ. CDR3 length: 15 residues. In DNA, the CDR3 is TGTGCCAGCAGCTTAGATCTGGGTACCGACTATGGCTACACCTTC. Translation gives CASSLDLGTDYGYTF.

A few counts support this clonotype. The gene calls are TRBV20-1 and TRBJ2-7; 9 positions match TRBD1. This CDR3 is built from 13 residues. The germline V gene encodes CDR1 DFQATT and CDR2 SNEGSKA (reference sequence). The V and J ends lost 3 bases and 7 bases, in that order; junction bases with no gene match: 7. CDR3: CSASTGDREEQYF. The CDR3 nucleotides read TGCAGTGCTAGCACGGGGGACAGGGAAGAGCAGTACTTC.

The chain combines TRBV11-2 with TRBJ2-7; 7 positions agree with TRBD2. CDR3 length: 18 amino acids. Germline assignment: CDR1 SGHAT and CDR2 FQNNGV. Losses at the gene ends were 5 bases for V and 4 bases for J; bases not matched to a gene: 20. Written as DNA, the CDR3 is TGTGCCAGCAGCACCGGGCGGGCCCCCCAAAGCGGGACTTACGAGCAGTACTTC. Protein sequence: CASSTGRAPQSGTYEQYF.

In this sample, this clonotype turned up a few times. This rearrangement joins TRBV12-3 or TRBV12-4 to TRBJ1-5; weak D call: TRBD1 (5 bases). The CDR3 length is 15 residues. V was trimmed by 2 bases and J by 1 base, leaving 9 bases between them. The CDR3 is CASSLRGESNQPQHF. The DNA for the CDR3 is TGTGCCAGCAGTTTAAGGGGTGAGAGCAATCAGCCCCAGCATTTT.

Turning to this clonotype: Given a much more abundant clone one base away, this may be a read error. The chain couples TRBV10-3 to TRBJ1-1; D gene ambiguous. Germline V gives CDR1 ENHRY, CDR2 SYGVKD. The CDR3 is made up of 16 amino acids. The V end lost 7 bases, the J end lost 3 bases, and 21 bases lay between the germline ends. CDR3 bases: TGTGCCATCACCGAGCGGACCTTAGCTATGGACACTGAAGCTTTCTTT. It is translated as CAITERTLAMDTEAFF.

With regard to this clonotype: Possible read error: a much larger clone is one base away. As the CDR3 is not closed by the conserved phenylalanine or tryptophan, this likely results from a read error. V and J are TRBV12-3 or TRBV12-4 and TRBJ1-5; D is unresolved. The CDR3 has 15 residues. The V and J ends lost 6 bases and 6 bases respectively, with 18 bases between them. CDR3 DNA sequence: TGTGCCAGCAGCCCAAATGTGGGATCGGGTCAGCCCCAGCATCTT. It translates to CASSPNVGSGQPQHL.

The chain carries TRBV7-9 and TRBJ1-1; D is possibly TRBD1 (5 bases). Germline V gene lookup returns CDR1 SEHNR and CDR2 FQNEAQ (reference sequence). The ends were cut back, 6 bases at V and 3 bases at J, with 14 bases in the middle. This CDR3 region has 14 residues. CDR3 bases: TGTGCCAGCAGTTTGCCAGGGTCCTACACTGAAGCTTTCTTT. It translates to CASSLPGSYTEAFF.

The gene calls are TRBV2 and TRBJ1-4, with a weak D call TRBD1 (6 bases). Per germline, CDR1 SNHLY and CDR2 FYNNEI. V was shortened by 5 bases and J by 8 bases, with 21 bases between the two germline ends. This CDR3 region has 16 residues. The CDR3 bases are TGTGCCAGCAGTTTGGGGATTAGTCAGGGGCGAGAAAAACTGTTTTTT. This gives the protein CASSLGISQGREKLFF. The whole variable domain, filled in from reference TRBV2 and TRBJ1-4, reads EPEVTQTPSHQVTQMGQEVILRCVPISNHLYFYWYRQILGQKVEFLVSFYNNEISEKSEIFDDQFSVERPDGSNFTLKIRSTKLEDSAMYFCASSLGISQGREKLFFGSGTQLSVL.

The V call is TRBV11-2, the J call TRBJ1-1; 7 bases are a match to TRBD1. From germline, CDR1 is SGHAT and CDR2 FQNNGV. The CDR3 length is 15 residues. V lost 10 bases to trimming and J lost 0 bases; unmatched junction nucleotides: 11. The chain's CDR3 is CANRPGQFLNTEAFF. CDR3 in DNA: TGTGCCAACAGGCCGGGACAGTTCCTGAACACTGAAGCTTTCTTT.

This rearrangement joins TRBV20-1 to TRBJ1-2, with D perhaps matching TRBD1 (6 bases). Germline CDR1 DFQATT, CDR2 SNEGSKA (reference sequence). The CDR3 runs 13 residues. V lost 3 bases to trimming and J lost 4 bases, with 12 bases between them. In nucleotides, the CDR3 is TGCAGTGCTAGGAGACAGGCCAGCTATGGCTACACCTTC. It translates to CSARRQASYGYTF.